The 7 T cell receptor beta chains reported below all come from one sample, sequenced in a study of T cell clonality in common variable immunodeficiency. These receptors' targets are unknown. The repertoire was sequenced with immunoSEQ multiplex PCR; TCRdb's copy has only in-frame clones and lacks some. This sample carries about 20,000 clones, none of them present only once. Study findings and constraints: Common variable immunodeficiency TCR beta sequences reportedly had fewer deletions and N-nucleotide insertions.

Sequencing input: peripheral blood mononuclear cells. The receptors come from a human donor with common variable immunodeficiency.

To note about this clone: The read terminates 3 residues ahead of where the CDR3 ends, so the germline J gene completes it. The rearrangement links TRBV19 to TRBJ1-4, with D uncertain. The V and J ends lost 3 bases and 10 bases respectively, with 9 bases between them. CDR1 and CDR2 (germline): LNHDA, SQIVND (reference sequence). CDR3 length equals 12 residues. This CDR3 reads CASSIVVGKLFF. The sequenced part of the CDR3 DNA is TGTGCCAGTAGTATTGTCGTCGGAAAA.

Comments on this clone: The CDR3 goes on 3 residues after the read ends, and that part is filled in from the germline J gene. This chain joins TRBV7-9 and TRBJ1-1; weak D call: TRBD1 (5 bases). Trimming pared 1 base from V and 4 bases from J, leaving 10 bases between. This CDR3 is 14 amino acids long. Germline V lookup: CDR1 SEHNR, CDR2 FQNEAQ (reference sequence). CDR3: CASSLVGAGTEAFF. The DNA read from the CDR3 is TGTGCCAGCAGCTTAGTAGGGGCCGGCACTGAA. The full variable domain, its missing parts supplied by reference TRBV7-9 and TRBJ1-1, is DTGVSQNPRHKITKRGQNVTFRCDPISEHNRLYWYRQTLGQGPEFLTYFQNEAQLEKSRLLSDRFSAERPKGSFSTLEIQRTEQGDSAMYLCASSLVGAGTEAFFGQGTRLTVV.

As to this clone: The read ends 3 residues early relative to the CDR3; the germline J gene fills the gap. V usage is TRBV19 and J usage is TRBJ1-5; the match to TRBD1 covers 10 bases. The germline CDR1 and CDR2 sequences are LNHDA and SQIVND (reference sequence). The ends lost 3 bases at V and 7 bases at J; junction bases unmatched: 15. The CDR3 totals 18 residues. The CDR3 loop is CASSMRTSTGGSGQPQHF. The sequenced CDR3 bases are TGTGCCAGTAGTATGAGGACATCGACAGGGGGCAGCGGGCAGCCC.

As for this clone: The missing CDR3 end, 3 residues past where the read stops, is filled in from the germline J gene. The chain couples TRBV7-2 to TRBJ1-1, with D possibly being TRBD1 (5 bases). V lost 5 bases, J lost 1 base, and 14 bases lay in between. CDR3 length: 15 residues. Per the germline V gene, CDR1 is SGHTA and CDR2 is FQGNSA. CDR3 DNA, as far as it was read: TGTGCCAGCAGCCCAAGGCCGGGGGAGAACACTGAA. Its protein is CASSPRPGENTE. In full, the CDR3 is CASSPRPGENTEAFF. The full variable domain, completed using reference TRBV7-2 and TRBJ1-1, is GAGVSQSPSNKVTEKGKDVELRCDPISGHTALYWYRQSLGQGLEFLIYFQGNSAPDKSGLPSDRFSAERTGGSVSTLTIQRTQQEDSAVYLCASSPRPGENTEAFFGQGTRLTVV.

This clone was found a few times. The read stops 3 residues short of the end of the CDR3; the missing end is completed from the germline J gene. The rearrangement uses TRBV7-9 and TRBJ2-7, with TRBD2 matching 7 bases. V trimming: 5 bases; J trimming: 1 base; junction bases outside the gene matches: 2. This CDR3 spans 13 amino acids. The germline V gene has CDR1 SEHNR and CDR2 FQNEAQ (reference sequence). The CDR3 here is CASSGGGSYEQYF. The sequenced part of the CDR3 DNA is TGTGCCAGCAGCGGGGGGGGTTCCTACGAG.

In regard to this clone: The observed sequence ends 3 residues before the CDR3 terminus, with the missing tail filled in from the germline J gene. V usage is TRBV7-9 and J usage is TRBJ1-4, with D tentatively TRBD1 (5 bases). The germline CDR1 and CDR2 sequences are SEHNR and FQNEAQ (reference sequence). V lost 1 base to trimming and J lost 10 bases, with 7 bases between them. The CDR3 covers 12 residues. The CDR3 DNA, read in part, is TGTGCCAGCAGCTTAGAGACAGCAAAA. As protein: CASSLETAK. The whole CDR3 protein reads CASSLETAKLFF.

As to this clone: The CDR3 end lies 3 residues beyond the end of the read and is filled in from the germline J gene. This chain connects TRBV7-9 to TRBJ2-7, with 12 bases that match TRBD2. This CDR3 comprises 15 residues. After removal of 4 bases from V and 1 base from J, the junction contained 2 bases not matched to a gene. CDR1 is SEHNR and CDR2 is FQNEAQ in the germline V gene (reference sequence). The CDR3 bases that were read are TGTGCCAGCAGCTCCCTAGCGGGAGGGTCCTACGAG. This encodes CASSSLAGGSYE. The entire CDR3 reads CASSSLAGGSYEQYF.